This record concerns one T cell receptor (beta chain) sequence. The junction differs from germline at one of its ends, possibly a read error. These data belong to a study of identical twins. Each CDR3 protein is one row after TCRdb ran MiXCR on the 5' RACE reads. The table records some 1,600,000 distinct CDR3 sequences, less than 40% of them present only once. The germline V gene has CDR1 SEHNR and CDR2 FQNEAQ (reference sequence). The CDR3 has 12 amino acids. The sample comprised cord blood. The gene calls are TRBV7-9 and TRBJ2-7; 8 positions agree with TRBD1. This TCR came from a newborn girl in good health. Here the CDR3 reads CAGSADRVEQYF. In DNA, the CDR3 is TGTGCCGGCAGCGCGGACAGGGTCGAGCAGTACTTC.